The text below deals with one T cell receptor (beta chain). The target of this receptor is not known. No much larger clonotype is one base removed from it; base qualities were not supplied. The data were obtained in a study of blood T cell repertoires in COVID-19 (dated by TCRdb to the early 2020s). Describing the broader study: The collaborator samples originated in the United States, Italy and Spain and spanned the acute and convalescent phases of COVID-19. The material from the prospective study consisted of cDNA or gDNA derived from T cells, B-cell-depleted T cells, or PBMCs. The dataset comprised deeply sampled blood TCRbeta repertoires from subjects exposed to, actively infected with, or recovered from COVID-19. The repertoires were released in a freely available public database intended as a resource for research on the immune response to SARS-CoV-2. Samples were obtained from the ongoing ImmuneRACE study (first 160 participants) and from 1,254 subjects provided by 6 global collaborators. Nearly every sample came with metadata listing a de-identified subject ID, COVID-19 status, age in years and sex. Where HLA class I and class II types were available, the types were taken from metadata supplied by the sample provider, not from assay-based typing.

The CDR3 covers 15 residues, taking in both the cysteine and the phenylalanine. The entry retains the CDR3 DNA only, 45 bases that are in frame from base 1. The germline V end is reduced by 5 bases and the J end by 9 bases; junction bases left unmatched: 12. CDR1 and CDR2 are drawn from the germline V gene: MNHEY, SVGAGI. The collaborating institutions used their own protocols to collect whole blood in K2EDTA tubes. For TCRbeta analysis, collaborators shipped samples in one of three forms: frozen whole blood, isolated PBMCs, or DNA extracted from either of those sample types. TCRbeta CDR3 regions were amplified from genomic DNA using the immunoSEQ Assay, a bias-controlled multiplex PCR. As for the original processing: The number of nucleated cells in each sample was estimated from the amplification of reference gene primers within the assay. To quantify the absolute abundance of each unique TCRbeta CDR3 rearrangement, sequence reads were collapsed and filtered. For each sample, productive Simpson clonality was calculated as the square root of Simpson's diversity index over productive rearrangements. Entries here come from immuneACCESS through TCRdb and include only in-frame sequences with V and J called. Some clones fail to appear in such tables; in the studies checked, an unresolved V gene covers under half of the shortfall, and the cause of the remainder is unknown. That table supplies the V and J calls and clone size; D and trimming were determined from the DNA. The sample records 50,000 to 70,000 clones, more than 65% of which are singletons. Approximately 5.6% of the sample comes from the top ten.

What the study reported, not specific to this receptor: Clinical and demographic metadata were provided uncurated, with the amount varying by source and participant.

The sequencing sample was made of peripheral blood. The sequence was collected from a woman in her sixties or seventies with acute or convalescent COVID-19. The chain is assembled from TRBV6-5 and TRBJ2-1, with TRBD2 identical over 8 junction bases. The DNA sequence reads TGTGCCAGCAGTACGGGAGGGCGGGGGTTGCGTGAGCAGTTCTTC. This sequence encodes CASSTGGRGLREQFF.